These 14 T cell receptor beta chains share one sample of origin, sequenced in a study of blood T cells in healthy people across ages. The second PCR ran about 6 to 12 cycles with a sample-barcoded 5' primer and J-beta primers. TCRdb re-analysed the 5' RACE reads in MiXCR, keeping a single row per CDR3 protein. The data contain around 900,000 distinct CDR3 sequences, around 28% of them singletons. Sequencing was done on a sample of blood. Receptors originate from a woman of 80 years or more in good health.

In the case of this clonotype: A much larger clone differs by one base, so this may be a read error. V gene TRBV20-1 combines with J gene TRBJ2-5; TRBD1 agrees at 9 bases. Looked up from germline, CDR1 is DFQATT and CDR2 is SNEGSKA (reference sequence). The CDR3 runs to 14 residues. The chain's CDR3 is CSAVRDRAQETRYF. For the CDR3, the DNA is TGCAGTGCTGTCCGGGACAGGGCCCAAGAGACCCGGTACTTC.

This clonotype was counted between two and nine times. This could be a read error, since a much larger clone is one nucleotide away. The chain carries TRBV10-3 and TRBJ1-5; no clear D gene. The CDR3 totals 13 residues. CDR1 ENHRY and CDR2 SYGVKD come from the germline V gene. The CDR3 loop is CAVSDMEHQPQHF. DNA for the CDR3: TGTGCCGTCAGTGATATGGAGCATCAGCCCCAGCATTTT.

This clonotype was counted many times. This rearrangement joins TRBV28 to TRBJ2-7; TRBD2 aligns across 8 bases. The CDR3 covers 15 residues. V lost 6 bases, J lost 7 bases, and 14 bases stayed unmatched. Germline CDR1 is MDHEN and CDR2 is SYDVKM. CDR3 region: CASSRTSGGTREQYF. The CDR3 DNA follows: TGTGCCAGCAGCCGCACTAGCGGAGGGACTAGGGAGCAGTACTTC.

With regard to this clonotype: Just one base apart from a much larger clone, this may be a read error. This chain links TRBV14 with TRBJ2-1; a possible D gene is TRBD1 (5 bases). Germline CDR1 SGHDN, CDR2 FVKESK. The length of the CDR3 is 14 residues. Trimming cost V 1 base and J 5 bases, with 9 bases left between them. CDR3 amino acids: CASSQGAGHNEQFF. The CDR3 DNA is TGTGCCAGCAGCCAAGGGGCAGGGCACAATGAGCAGTTCTTC.

Ten or more counts support this clonotype. This sequence joins TRBV7-8 and TRBJ2-1, with D possibly called TRBD1 or TRBD2 (5 bases each). CDR3 size: 15 residues. Trimming shortened V by 8 bases and J by 13 bases, and 27 bases separated the two germline ends. Germline V lookup: CDR1 SGHVS, CDR2 FQNEAQ. CDR3 amino acids: CASSGSGLAIRDQFF. The CDR3 nucleotides are TGTGCCAGCTCGGGGTCTGGGCTAGCTATTCGGGACCAGTTCTTC.

This clonotype was recorded at least ten times. The CDR3 nucleotides read TGTGCCAGCAGTTTAGGGGGGGCTGGAGCCAATGAGCAGTTCTTC. Its protein product is CASSLGGAGANEQFF. The chain has TRBV12-3 or TRBV12-4 and TRBJ2-1, with D perhaps assigned TRBD1 or TRBD2 (6 bases each). This CDR3 contains 15 residues. The V and J ends lost 1 base and 6 bases respectively, with 13 bases between them.

A word on this clonotype: As the CDR3 is not closed by the conserved phenylalanine or tryptophan, this likely results from a read error. The limits of the CDR3 on the DNA are not certain, so only TCRdb's listed CDR3 is given. This chain uses TRBV12-3 or TRBV12-4 with TRBJ2-3; the table's D call of TRBD2 was not tested on the DNA. The CDR3 length is 15 residues, termini included. The CDR3 is CASSLYRGGTDTQYS.

The sample holds many counts of this clonotype. The V call is TRBV12-3 or TRBV12-4, the J call TRBJ1-6; 7 nucleotides agree with TRBD1. The CDR3 totals 16 residues. After removal of 7 bases from V and 0 bases from J, the junction contained 6 bases not matched to a gene. The CDR3 nucleotides are TGTGCCAGCATCCAGGGGGGGAGCTCCTATAATTCACCCCTCCACTTT. The encoded protein is CASIQGGSSYNSPLHF.

Comments on this clonotype: A much larger clone lies a single base off, so this may be a read error. The chain employs TRBV20-1 and TRBJ1-6, with 7 bases aligning to TRBD1. Germline V CDR1 and CDR2: DFQATT, SNEGSKA (reference sequence). V trimming: 2 bases; J trimming: 15 bases; junction bases outside the gene matches: 19. The CDR3 has 16 residues. The DNA of the CDR3 is TGCAGTGCTAGACCGACAGGGATAATGTGGAGTCGCGGCCTCCACTTT. Protein: CSARPTGIMWSRGLHF.

V gene TRBV6-2 or TRBV6-3 combines with J gene TRBJ2-5, with D possibly TRBD1 on 6 matching bases. This CDR3 region has 13 residues. Per germline, CDR1 MNHEY and CDR2 SVGEGT. Trimming cost V 4 bases and J 11 bases, with 17 bases left between them. DNA of the CDR3: TGTGCCAGCAGTTCTCTCCTAGGGGGTGAGCAGTACTTC. As protein: CASSSLLGGEQYF.

This clonotype was found many times. The gene calls are TRBV7-2 and TRBJ2-7, with 8 bases matching TRBD2. This CDR3 is built from 15 residues. CDR1 and CDR2 (germline): SGHTA, FQGNSA. V trimming: 1 base; J trimming: 3 bases; junction bases outside the gene matches: 5. The DNA of the CDR3 is TGTGCCAGCAGCTTAGTGGGCGGGGGGTTCTACGAGCAGTACTTC. Translating it yields CASSLVGGGFYEQYF.

Concerning this clonotype: A read error may explain this, as a much larger clone is one base away. The CDR3 DNA is TGCGCCAACAGCTTACAGGGGGAAGCGACTGAAGCTTTCTTT. It codes for CANSLQGEATEAFF. J is TRBJ1-1 and V is TRBV5-1; 8 bases agree with TRBD1. The CDR3 has 14 amino acids. The germline CDR1 and CDR2 sequences are SGHRS and YFSETQ.

This clonotype appeared many times. A read error may explain this, as a much larger clone is one base away. J is TRBJ2-1 and V is TRBV12-3 or TRBV12-4; TRBD2 matches 9 bases. Germline trimming cut 6 bases from V and 10 bases from J; bases unmatched to any gene: 7. The CDR3 contains 13 residues. CDR3 protein: CASRASGDREQFF. The CDR3 nucleotides are TGTGCCAGCAGGGCTAGCGGGGATAGAGAGCAGTTCTTC.

Comments on this clonotype: This could be a read error, since a much larger clone is one nucleotide away. The CDR3 DNA is TGTGCCACCTCTGGAGGGGGACAGGGGACAGATATGCAGTATTTT. Protein sequence: CATSGGGQGTDMQYF. This chain connects TRBV10-3 to TRBJ2-3, with 10 bases that match TRBD1. CDR1 is ENHRY, CDR2 SYGVKD, per germline. The CDR3 contains 15 residues.